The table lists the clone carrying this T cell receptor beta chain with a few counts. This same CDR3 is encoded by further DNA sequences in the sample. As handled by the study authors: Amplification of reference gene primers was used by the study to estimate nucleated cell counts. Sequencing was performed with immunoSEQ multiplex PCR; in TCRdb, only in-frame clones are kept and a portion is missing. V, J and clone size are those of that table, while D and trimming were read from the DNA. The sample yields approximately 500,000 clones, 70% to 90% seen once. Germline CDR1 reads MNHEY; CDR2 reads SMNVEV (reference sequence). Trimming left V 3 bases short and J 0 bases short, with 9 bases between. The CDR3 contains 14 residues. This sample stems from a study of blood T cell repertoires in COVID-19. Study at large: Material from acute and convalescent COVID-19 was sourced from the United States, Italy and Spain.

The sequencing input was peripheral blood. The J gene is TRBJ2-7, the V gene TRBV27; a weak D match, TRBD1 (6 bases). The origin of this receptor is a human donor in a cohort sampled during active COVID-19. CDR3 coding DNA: TGTGCCAGCAGTTTTAGCAGGGGCTCCTACGAGCAGTACTTC. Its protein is CASSFSRGSYEQYF.